Below, 15 T cell receptor beta chains from the same sample are listed, as sequenced in a study of human T cells and chemical hapten exposure. TCRdb ran MiXCR on the RACE reads and lists one entry per CDR3 protein. The table records roughly 120,000 distinct CDR3 sequences, approximately 13% of them present only once. As to time point: pre-sensitization, week 0. Indicated treatment: therapeutic diphenylcyclopropenone sensitization with weekly scalp DPC. The material sequenced was whole blood, taken in connection with sensitization to the hapten diphenylcyclopropenone (DPC). These receptor sequences come from a woman aged 18-30 years with alopecia areata. Some clones in this sample may be carry-over from other donors' samples.

This clonotype has ten or more counts. This chain joins TRBV6-5 and TRBJ1-1; tentatively, D is TRBD1 (6 bases). The CDR3 contains 14 residues. Looked up from germline, CDR1 is MNHEY and CDR2 is SVGAGI. The V end was cut by 0 bases, the J end by 9 bases, with 14 bases between. For the CDR3, the DNA is TGTGCCAGCAGTTACTCCGCCTCCGGGACACAAGCTTTCTTT. Amino acids: CASSYSASGTQAFF.

This clonotype turned up a few times. The gene calls are TRBV6-5 and TRBJ1-2, with a possible D match to TRBD1 (5 bases). From germline, CDR1 is MNHEY and CDR2 SVGAGI. This CDR3 has 13 amino acids. The germline V and J ends were trimmed by 5 bases and 4 bases, with 11 bases remaining between them. In DNA form, the CDR3 reads TGTGCCAGCAGTCTAGGGGTCCTCTATGGCTACACCTTC. This translates into CASSLGVLYGYTF.

The gene calls are TRBV2 and TRBJ2-5; D is undetermined. V was shortened by 7 bases and J by 0 bases, with 6 bases between the two germline ends. Germline V gene lookup returns CDR1 SNHLY and CDR2 FYNNEI. The CDR3 extends over 12 amino acids. The CDR3: CASTYNQETQYF. CDR3 bases: TGTGCCAGCACTTACAACCAAGAGACCCAGTACTTC.

This clonotype was detected many times. The rearrangement uses TRBV3-1 and TRBJ2-5, with 8 bases aligning to TRBD2. V was pared by 4 bases and J by 4 bases, with 8 bases of the junction left unmatched. Per the germline V gene, CDR1 is LGHDT and CDR2 is YNNKEL (reference sequence). The CDR3 loop spans 15 amino acids. The CDR3 region is CASSPSTSERETQYF. DNA for the CDR3: TGTGCCAGCAGCCCATCGACTAGCGAACGAGAGACCCAGTACTTC.

This sequence joins TRBV4-1 and TRBJ2-6; D possibly uses TRBD1 or TRBD2 (5 bases each). Trimming took 0 bases from V and 2 from J, leaving 5 bases between them. The CDR3 has 15 residues. Germline CDR1 reads MGHRA; CDR2 reads YSYEKL. CDR3: CASSQEGAGANVLTF. DNA for the CDR3: TGCGCCAGCAGCCAAGAGGGGGCTGGGGCCAACGTCCTGACTTTC.

This clonotype appeared a few times. The chain has TRBV5-4 and TRBJ2-3; D gene ambiguous. The germline V gene has CDR1 SGHNT and CDR2 YYREEE (reference sequence). The CDR3 has 14 amino acids. V lost 0 bases and J 4 bases, leaving 9 bases between the germline ends. CDR3 bases: TGTGCCAGCAGCTTGGAATATTACGCAGATACGCAGTATTTT. Residues: CASSLEYYADTQYF.

In this sample, this clonotype turned up a few times. The chain is built from TRBV11-3 and TRBJ2-2, with D possibly TRBD2 on 6 matching bases. The CDR3 runs 15 residues. The V end was cut by 2 bases, the J end by 4 bases, with 11 bases between. The V gene's germline CDR1 is SGHNT and CDR2 YENEEA. The CDR3 DNA is TGTGCCAGCAGCTTAAGGCAGGGAGGCACCGGGGAGCTGTTTTTT. It encodes CASSLRQGGTGELFF.

This clonotype was seen at least ten times. V usage is TRBV11-3 and J usage is TRBJ2-2; D ambiguous. V dropped 6 bases and J dropped 1 base, with 9 bases sitting between them. Germline loops: CDR1 SGHNT, CDR2 YENEEA. The CDR3 loop spans 14 amino acids. In nucleotides, the CDR3 is TGTGCCAGCAGTCCTTCTAGGAACACCGGGGAGCTGTTTTTT. Protein: CASSPSRNTGELFF.

The chain carries TRBV6-5 and TRBJ1-2; D is possibly TRBD1 (6 bases). V shed 4 bases and J shed 7 bases, with 13 bases lying between them. CDR3 length equals 13 residues. Germline V gene sequence: CDR1 MNHEY, CDR2 SVGAGI. CDR3 loop: CASSSPQGGGYTF. DNA for the CDR3: TGTGCCAGCAGTTCCCCACAGGGAGGTGGCTACACCTTC.

This clonotype has ten or more counts. This chain links TRBV20-1 with TRBJ1-5; 12 bases map to TRBD1. The CDR3 is 18 amino acids. With V trimmed by 0 bases and J by 6 bases, 12 bases remained unmatched. CDR1 DFQATT and CDR2 SNEGSKA come from the germline V gene (reference sequence). The CDR3 protein is CSARDTGTGGPRGQPQHF. In nucleotides, the CDR3 is TGCAGTGCTAGAGATACCGGGACAGGGGGCCCGCGAGGTCAGCCCCAGCATTTT.

V gene TRBV5-1 combines with J gene TRBJ2-7; 9 positions agree with TRBD2. Germline values: CDR1 SGHRS, CDR2 YFSETQ. The CDR3 extends over 14 amino acids. V shed 2 bases, J shed 5 bases, and the junction held 5 bases outside the gene matches. Written as DNA, the CDR3 is TGCGCCAGCAGCTTCGGCGGGGGGGACGACGAGCAGTACTTC. Amino acid sequence: CASSFGGGDDEQYF.

Only a few counts were recorded for this clonotype. J is TRBJ1-3 and V is TRBV7-2; no clear D. Trimming took 4 bases from V and 9 from J, leaving 16 bases between them. CDR1 and CDR2 (germline): SGHTA, FQGNSA. The length of the CDR3 is 14 residues. CDR3 residues: CASSSDRTKGTIYF. The CDR3 DNA reads TGTGCCAGCAGCTCAGATAGGACGAAGGGCACCATATATTTT.

This clonotype was seen more than once but under ten times. J is TRBJ1-5 and V is TRBV7-2; tentative D call: TRBD1 (5 bases). Germline assignment: CDR1 SGHTA and CDR2 FQGNSA. Trimming removed 5 bases from V and 1 base from J, with 12 bases in between. The CDR3 is 15 residues long. CDR3 sequence reads: CASSRGGFSNQPQHF. In nucleotides, the CDR3 is TGTGCCAGCAGCAGGGGCGGGTTCAGCAATCAGCCCCAGCATTTT. Full variable domain (remainder filled in from reference TRBV7-2 and TRBJ1-5): GAGVSQSPSNKVTEKGKDVELRCDPISGHTALYWYRQSLGQGLEFLIYFQGNSAPDKSGLPSDRFSAERTGGSVSTLTIQRTQQEDSAVYLCASSRGGFSNQPQHFGDGTRLSIL.

This clonotype showed up just a few times. The chain has TRBV3-1 and TRBJ2-3, with unresolved D. V lost 4 bases and J 2 bases, leaving 19 bases between the germline ends. The CDR3 sequence is 17 residues long. CDR1 is LGHDT, CDR2 YNNKEL, per germline (reference sequence). CDR3 residues: CASSPLKTGPYTDTQYF. The CDR3 DNA follows: TGTGCCAGCAGCCCCCTCAAGACGGGTCCCTACACAGATACGCAGTATTTT.

The sample holds many counts of this clonotype. The chain has TRBV11-2 and TRBJ2-7; no definite D call. Trimming took 1 base from V and 7 from J, leaving 17 bases between them. Germline V gene data show CDR1 as SGHAT and CDR2 as FQNNGV. The CDR3 consists of 15 residues. CDR3 protein: CASSLGRSLAREQYF. The CDR3 nucleotides read TGTGCCAGCAGCTTAGGACGGTCACTTGCTCGGGAGCAGTACTTC.